Presented here are 10 T cell receptor beta chains from one specimen sequenced in a study. MiXCR was run by TCRdb on the 5' RACE reads, yielding one entry per CDR3 protein. The table has a few thousand distinct CDR3 sequences, roughly 34% seen once. Sequencing was performed on naive CD4+ T cells sorted from a lymph node. Subset described: naive CD4+ T cells, CD4+CD45RA+CD25-. The source is a female donor with breast cancer.

Remarks on this clonotype: The germline gene is not matched at one end of the junction; a read error may be the cause. The rearrangement uses TRBV14 and TRBJ2-5; D remains unclear. From germline, CDR1 is SGHDN and CDR2 FVKESK. There are 14 residues in the CDR3. CDR3 DNA sequence: TGTGCCAGCAGCAACACCTCAAAGCGAGAGACCCAGCACTTC. Protein sequence: CASSNTSKRETQHF.

This clonotype is labeled medium-sized (0.01 to 0.1%). This chain links TRBV6-5 with TRBJ1-2; TRBD1 matches 12 bases. V lost 8 bases and J lost 9; bases outside the gene matches: 10. Per germline, CDR1 MNHEY and CDR2 SVGAGI. The CDR3 is 14 amino acids. CDR3 in amino acids: CASGPRDRGRRYTF. Here the CDR3 DNA reads TGTGCCAGCGGTCCCCGGGACAGGGGGCGACGCTACACCTTC.

Notes on this clonotype: The conserved final phenylalanine or tryptophan is absent from the CDR3, which likely points to a read error. V and J are TRBV7-2 and TRBJ2-1; perhaps TRBD2 as D (5 bases). V was clipped by 8 bases and J by 8 bases, with 13 bases between them. Germline loops: CDR1 SGHTA, CDR2 FQGNSA. This CDR3 is built from 12 residues. This CDR3 is CASAPPGDEQFC. The DNA of the CDR3 is TGTGCCAGCGCCCCCCCCGGGGATGAGCAGTTCTGC.

On this clonotype: A single base separates this from a much larger clone, so it may be a read error. The chain joins TRBV6-5 to TRBJ2-1, with 7 bases fitting TRBD2. CDR3 length equals 15 residues. Per the germline V gene, CDR1 is MNHEY and CDR2 is SVGAGI. The CDR3 sequence: CAAEGSCGSHNEQFF. In DNA, the CDR3 is TGTGCAGCCGAGGGGTCTTGCGGGAGCCACAATGAGCAGTTCTTC.

This clonotype was seen once. V and J are TRBV20-1 and TRBJ1-2; D is uncertain. V gave up 6 bases and J gave up 4 bases, with 12 bases separating them. The CDR3 has 12 amino acids. In germline, CDR1 is DFQATT, CDR2 SNEGSKA (reference sequence). CDR3 nucleotides: TGCAGTGCAACGGCCACCTCCTATGGCTACACCTTC. Amino acids: CSATATSYGYTF.

The DNA of the CDR3 is TGTGCCAGCGTCCTTACTACAAATACCGGGGAGCTGTTTTTT. Translated, it gives CASVLTTNTGELFF. The V and J genes are TRBV7-2 and TRBJ2-2; no firm D call. The germline V gene has CDR1 SGHTA and CDR2 FQGNSA. V dropped 8 bases and J dropped 5 bases, with 15 bases sitting between them. This CDR3 spans 14 amino acids.

The V call is TRBV12-3 or TRBV12-4, the J call TRBJ2-7; D call uncertain. The CDR3 is made up of 13 amino acids. Trimming shortened V by 10 bases and J by 0 bases, and 13 bases separated the two germline ends. The chain's CDR3 is CATKDTFSYEQYF. CDR3 sequence (DNA): TGTGCCACCAAAGACACTTTCTCCTACGAGCAGTACTTC.

Of note for this clonotype: Given a much more abundant clone one base away, this may be a read error. Since the CDR3 does not end with the conserved phenylalanine or tryptophan, this likely comes from a read error. This chain links TRBV18 with TRBJ2-1; D is uncertain. V lost 3 bases and J 4 bases, leaving 7 bases between the germline ends. The length of the CDR3 is 13 residues. Germline lookup yields CDR1 KGHSH and CDR2 LQKENI. CDR3 sequence (DNA): TGTGCCAGCTCACCCGGCGGATACAATGAGCAGTTCTAC. Protein product: CASSPGGYNEQFY.

This chain uses TRBV30 with TRBJ1-1; TRBD1 agrees at 9 bases. This CDR3 is 13 amino acids long. The V and J ends lost 7 bases and 4 bases, in that order; junction bases with no gene match: 7. CDR1 is GTSNPN and CDR2 is SVGIG in the germline V gene (reference sequence). CDR3 in DNA: TGTGCCTCGCCGGGACAGGGACTCACTGAAGCTTTCTTT. It specifies CASPGQGLTEAFF.

Concerning this clonotype itself: This may be a read error, as it is one base from a much larger clone. This sequence joins TRBV5-1 and TRBJ2-3; D uncertain. CDR1 and CDR2 from the germline V gene are SGHRS and YFSETQ. There are 16 residues in the CDR3. Here the CDR3 reads CANSFQFSLYTDTQYF. The DNA for the CDR3 is TGCGCCAACAGCTTCCAATTCTCCCTCTACACAGATACGCAGTATTTT. Full variable domain (missing parts from reference TRBV5-1 and TRBJ2-3): KAGVTQTPRYLIKTRGQQVTLSCSPISGHRSVSWYQQTPGQGLQFLFEYFSETQRNKGNFPGRFSGRQFSNSRSEMNVSTLELGDSALYLCANSFQFSLYTDTQYFGPGTRLTVL.